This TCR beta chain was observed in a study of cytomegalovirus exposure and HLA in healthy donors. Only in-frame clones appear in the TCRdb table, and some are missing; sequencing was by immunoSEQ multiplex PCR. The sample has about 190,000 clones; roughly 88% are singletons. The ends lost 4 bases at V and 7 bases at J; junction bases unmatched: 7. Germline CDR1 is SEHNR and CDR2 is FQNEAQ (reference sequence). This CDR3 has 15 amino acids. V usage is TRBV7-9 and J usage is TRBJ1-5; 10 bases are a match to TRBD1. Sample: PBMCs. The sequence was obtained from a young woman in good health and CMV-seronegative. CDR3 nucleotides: TGTGCCAGCAGCTCTGGACAGGGGGAATGGCAGCCCCAGCATTTT. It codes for CASSSGQGEWQPQHF.